The rows below give T cell receptor beta chains drawn from one sample of a study of cytomegalovirus exposure and HLA in healthy donors. Sequencing used immunoSEQ multiplex PCR; TCRdb keeps in-frame clones, though not all of them. The sample records under 200,000 clones, roughly 80% being singletons. The sequenced sample was PBMCs. Receptor source: a woman aged 45 to 65 in good health and CMV-seropositive. Both conserved end residues are part of each CDR3. Each record gives: D gene, J gene, CDR3 length, clone size, V gene, CDR3 DNA, CDR3 protein. A D gene is named only where the DNA matches it firmly. Clone size is shown for a subset of rows, as once, few, many or a class of expanded clone.

NA TRBJ1-5 16 once TRBV6-5 TGTGCCAGCAGTTACTCGATCTGGGGCATCAATCAGCCCCAGCATTTT CASSYSIWGINQPQHF
TRBD2 TRBJ2-2 15 NA TRBV19 TGTGCCAGTAGTCTTAGCGGGCCATACACCGGGGAGCTGTTTTTT CASSLSGPYTGELFF
TRBD1 TRBJ2-7 15 NA TRBV19 TGTGCCAGTAGTGTTCCGGGACAGGGGGCCTACGAGCAGTACTTC CASSVPGQGAYEQYF
NA TRBJ2-3 14 NA TRBV2 TGTGCCAGCAGGGACGGGGTCGGCCCAGATACGCAGTATTTT CASRDGVGPDTQYF
NA TRBJ1-1 13 NA TRBV6-5 TGTGCCAGCACCGACAGCATGAACACTGAAGCTTTCTTT CASTDSMNTEAFF
TRBD1 TRBJ1-5 15 NA TRBV19 TGTGCCAGTAGTACGGACAGGGGGCGCAATCAGCCCCAGCATTTT CASSTDRGRNQPQHF
TRBD1 TRBJ2-7 12 NA TRBV29-1 TGCAGCGTTGGACAGGGGGCGCAGGAGCAGTACTTC CSVGQGAQEQYF
TRBD2 TRBJ2-3 15 few TRBV27 TGTGCCAGCAGTTTTACTAGCGGGAGATCAAATACGCAGTATTTT CASSFTSGRSNTQYF
TRBD2 TRBJ2-7 17 NA TRBV30 TGTGCCTGGAGTGTCGTCCCCCCAAGCGGGGGGAAGGACGAGCAGTACTTC CAWSVVPPSGGKDEQYF
TRBD1 TRBJ2-7 15 NA TRBV7-2 TGTGCCAGCAGCTTCCTTGGGACAGGACCCTACGAGCAGTACTTC CASSFLGTGPYEQYF
NA TRBJ2-1 14 few TRBV14 TGTGCCAGCAGCCAAGACGGGGCCTACAATGAGCAGTTCTTC CASSQDGAYNEQFF
NA TRBJ2-7 17 NA TRBV27 TGTGCCAGCAGCCGAAGGTTAGCCAGGGGAAGCTCCTACGAGCAGTACTTC CASSRRLARGSSYEQYF
NA TRBJ1-6 15 NA TRBV10-1 TGCGCCAGCAGTGAGTCGTTGGCAGGTTATTCACCCCTCCACTTT CASSESLAGYSPLHF
TRBD1 TRBJ1-5 14 NA TRBV19 TGTGCCAGTAGTGCCGGGACAGATGATCAGCCCCAGCATTTT CASSAGTDDQPQHF
NA TRBJ2-1 15 NA TRBV4-2 TGTGCCAGCAGCCAAGAAAGTTACAGGGATAATGAGCAGTTCTTC CASSQESYRDNEQFF
TRBD1 TRBJ2-1 16 once TRBV19 TGTGCCAGTAGTATAGGGGAGACAGGGGGGAGCAATGAGCAGTTCTTC CASSIGETGGSNEQFF
TRBD1 TRBJ1-2 16 NA TRBV5-1 TGCGCCAGCAGCCCATCTGGTAGGACAGGGGCTCCTGGCTACACCTTC CASSPSGRTGAPGYTF
NA TRBJ1-1 11 NA TRBV29-1 TGCAGCGTTGAAGCTAACACTGAAGCTTTCTTT CSVEANTEAFF
NA TRBJ2-7 11 NA TRBV28 TGTGCCATAGGGACAGCGGGTGAGCAGTACTTC CAIGTAGEQYF
TRBD2 TRBJ2-3 15 NA TRBV30 TGTGCCTGGAGTGTCTGGGCGGGGGGGCCAGGTACGCAGTATTTT CAWSVWAGGPGTQYF
NA TRBJ1-1 13 once TRBV15 TGTGCCACCAGCAGAGATCATGACACTGAAGCTTTCTTT CATSRDHDTEAFF
TRBD2 TRBJ2-7 15 NA TRBV2 TGTGCCAGCAGGGGGACTAGCGGGAGCTCCTACGAGCAGTACTTC CASRGTSGSSYEQYF
TRBD2 TRBJ2-5 16 NA TRBV7-3 TGTGCCAGCAGTTCGGGACTAGCGGGAGGGCAAGAGACCCAGTACTTC CASSSGLAGGQETQYF
NA TRBJ2-7 11 NA TRBV14 TGTGCCAGCAGCTTGACTTCCGAGCAGTACTTC CASSLTSEQYF
NA TRBJ2-2 13 NA TRBV7-2 TGTGCCAGCAGCTACTACGTGACTGGGGAGCTGTTTTTT CASSYYVTGELFF
TRBD1 TRBJ2-7 16 NA TRBV19 TGTGCCAGTAGTCGGGACAGGGAGTCGGGGACCTACGAGCAGTACTTC CASSRDRESGTYEQYF
NA TRBJ1-2 15 NA TRBV11-3 TGTGCCAGCAGCTGTGGCGGGGGAGCTAACTATGGCTACACCTTC CASSCGGGANYGYTF
TRBD1 TRBJ2-4 14 once TRBV5-1 TGCGCCAGCAGCAGGGACAGGGGTGGGAACATTCAGTACTTC CASSRDRGGNIQYF
TRBD1 TRBJ2-3 15 few TRBV7-6 TGTGCCAGCAGCTTAGGCAGACAGGGGACAGATACGCAGTATTTT CASSLGRQGTDTQYF
TRBD2 TRBJ2-1 17 NA TRBV4-3 TGCGCCAGCAGCTTCTTTCTAGCGGGGGTATCCTACAATGAGCAGTTCTTC CASSFFLAGVSYNEQFF
NA TRBJ1-2 18 NA TRBV7-8 TGTGCCAGCAGCCCCTTAAGGACAAGAGACTTTACTAACTATGGCTACACCTTC CASSPLRTRDFTNYGYTF
NA TRBJ2-7 14 NA TRBV14 TGTGCCAGCAGCCACAGGGCCCCGGACTACGAGCAGTACTTC CASSHRAPDYEQYF
NA TRBJ2-5 15 NA TRBV15 TGTGCCACCAGCAGAGATCCCAGCGGACAAGAGACCCAGTACTTC CATSRDPSGQETQYF
NA TRBJ2-5 14 NA TRBV9 TGTGCCAGCAGCTTTAGCGACTCTCCTGGGACCCAGTACTTC CASSFSDSPGTQYF
NA TRBJ2-7 16 NA TRBV19 TGTGCCAGTAGTATCGGTCCCAGCGGCCGGGAGTACGAGCAGTACTTC CASSIGPSGREYEQYF
TRBD1 TRBJ2-2 16 NA TRBV30 TGTGCCTGGAATCGAGAGACAGGGTCGAACACCGGGGAGCTGTTTTTT CAWNRETGSNTGELFF
NA TRBJ2-7 14 NA TRBV14 TGTGCCAGCAGCCAAGCCCTAACCGCCTACGAGCAGTACTTC CASSQALTAYEQYF
TRBD1 TRBJ2-7 16 NA TRBV7-8 TGTGCCAGCAGCGGAACGGGACAGCCGAGCTCCTACGAGCAGTACTTC CASSGTGQPSSYEQYF
TRBD2 TRBJ2-3 18 NA TRBV19 TGTGCCAGTAGTATAGCTAGCGGGGGGGCTTCGGTGACGGATACGCAGTATTTT CASSIASGGASVTDTQYF
NA TRBJ1-2 13 NA TRBV6-4 TGTGCCAGCAGGGAACCGGGCCAGGGAGGCTACACCTTC CASREPGQGGYTF
NA TRBJ2-2 14 few TRBV7-2 TGTGCCAGCAGCCCAGCCGTCCGAGGCGGGGAGCTGTTTTTT CASSPAVRGGELFF
NA TRBJ2-3 14 NA TRBV7-9 TGTGCCAGCATCTGGAGGGTAGGCGCAGATACGCAGTATTTT CASIWRVGADTQYF
TRBD1 TRBJ1-1 14 NA TRBV5-6 TGTGCCAGCAGCTTCCGGGACAGTGAGTCTGAAGCTTTCTTT CASSFRDSESEAFF
NA TRBJ2-3 14 NA TRBV27 TGTGCCAGCACCCAACGGGGGTATCCAGATACGCAGTATTTT CASTQRGYPDTQYF
NA TRBJ2-2 15 once TRBV7-6 TGTGCCAGCAGGCGGGTCGGGAGAGCCACCGGGGAGCTGTTTTTT CASRRVGRATGELFF